A single sample gave rise to the 17 T cell receptor beta chains below, sequenced in a study of human T cells and chemical hapten exposure. TCRdb re-analysed the RACE reads in MiXCR, keeping a single row per CDR3 protein. This repertoire shows 65,000 to 80,000 distinct CDR3 sequences, about 8.6% found once; its top ten account for around 1.4%. Noted time point: healthy volunteer bleed at 6 weeks. The authors extracted total RNA from unfractionated whole blood. What was sequenced was whole blood. The receptor set was obtained from a male donor in good health. Some clones in this sample may be carry-over from other donors' samples.

This chain connects TRBV20-1 to TRBJ1-4; D is possibly TRBD1 (6 bases). Trimming shortened V by 5 bases and J by 8 bases, and 18 bases separated the two germline ends. This CDR3 is 14 amino acids long. CDR1 is DFQATT and CDR2 is SNEGSKA in the germline V gene (reference sequence). DNA for the CDR3: TGCAGTGCTCCAAACCCAGGGGACGGGGAAAAACTGTTTTTT. Amino acids: CSAPNPGDGEKLFF.

This clonotype was seen a few times. The chain links TRBV4-3 to TRBJ1-5, with TRBD1 as a possible D gene (5 bases). Germline-derived CDR1 and CDR2 are LGHNA and YSLEER. There are 18 residues in the CDR3. V gave up 0 bases and J gave up 3 bases, with 18 bases separating them. The CDR3 is CASSQDWGKGRTNQPQHF. CDR3 coding DNA: TGCGCCAGCAGCCAAGATTGGGGGAAGGGGAGAACCAATCAGCCCCAGCATTTT.

This clonotype was picked up a small number of times. This chain links TRBV5-8 with TRBJ1-1; 9 bases line up with TRBD1. The V segment lost 4 bases and the J segment 5 bases; nucleotides outside the gene matches: 21. Germline loops: CDR1 SGHTS, CDR2 YDEGEE. The CDR3 runs to 19 residues. CDR3 nucleotides: TGTGCCAGCAGCCCCGGGCTACAGGGGGCGAGAGATCGCGAAACTGAAGCTTTCTTT. It codes for CASSPGLQGARDRETEAFF.

The chain employs TRBV6-2 or TRBV6-3 and TRBJ2-4; 11 nucleotides align to TRBD2. Germline V gene sequence: CDR1 MNHEY, CDR2 SVGEGT. The CDR3 has 15 residues. V dropped 6 bases and J dropped 9; count of bases not matched to a gene: 10. This CDR3 is CASSAIAGGPGIQYF. For the CDR3, the DNA is TGTGCCAGCAGCGCGATAGCGGGAGGGCCGGGCATTCAGTACTTC.

The V call is TRBV3-1, the J call TRBJ2-2, with no clear D. Between the trimmed V and J ends, which lost 5 bases and 2 bases, there was a span of 15 bases. This CDR3 has 16 residues. CDR1 is LGHDT, CDR2 YNNKEL, per germline (reference sequence). Here the CDR3 reads CASSISLPVNTGELFF. The CDR3 nucleotides read TGTGCCAGCAGCATCTCACTTCCGGTAAACACCGGGGAGCTGTTTTTT.

In DNA form, the CDR3 reads TGTGCCAGCATAAGGGACGAAAAACTGTTTTTT. Translation gives CASIRDEKLFF. The chain links TRBV2 to TRBJ1-4; the D gene is possibly TRBD1 (5 bases). Looked up from germline, CDR1 is SNHLY and CDR2 is FYNNEI. The CDR3 extends over 11 amino acids. Trimming pared 7 bases from V and 8 bases from J, leaving 8 bases between.

The V and J genes are TRBV19 and TRBJ2-2, with TRBD2 as a possible D gene (5 bases). The CDR3 contains 13 residues. Germline V gives CDR1 LNHDA, CDR2 SQIVND (reference sequence). Deletions cut 3 bases from V and 5 bases from J, with 7 bases between. The CDR3: CASSIEGTGELFF. CDR3 DNA: TGTGCCAGTAGTATTGAGGGAACCGGGGAGCTGTTTTTT.

This clonotype was detected only a few times. The V and J genes are TRBV10-3 and TRBJ2-7; no clear D. Germline-derived CDR1 and CDR2 are ENHRY and SYGVKD. The germline V and J ends were trimmed by 3 bases and 2 bases, with 11 bases remaining between them. The CDR3 has 14 residues. The CDR3 sequence: CAISDSSVTYEQYF. As DNA, the CDR3 is TGTGCCATCAGTGACAGTTCGGTAACCTACGAGCAGTACTTC.

The table lists this clonotype with a few counts. The rearrangement links TRBV12-3 or TRBV12-4 to TRBJ1-3; no clear D gene. This CDR3 region has 17 residues. V lost 6 bases to trimming and J lost 0 bases, with 18 bases between them. The CDR3 DNA follows: TGTGCCAGCAGCCACGCCTTAGGAACGCTCTCTGGAAACACCATATATTTT. Amino acids: CASSHALGTLSGNTIYF.

This clonotype was seen repeatedly, ten times or more. The chain combines TRBV7-2 with TRBJ2-1; D may be TRBD1 or TRBD2 (5 bases each). The V end was cut by 2 bases, the J end by 5 bases, with 7 bases between. The CDR3 loop spans 13 amino acids. Germline V gene lookup returns CDR1 SGHTA and CDR2 FQGNSA. The CDR3: CASSLWGNNEQFF. CDR3 DNA: TGTGCCAGCAGCTTATGGGGGAACAATGAGCAGTTCTTC.

This clonotype was observed many times. The chain joins TRBV12-3 or TRBV12-4 to TRBJ2-1; unclear D gene. V gave up 2 bases and J gave up 7 bases, with 0 bases separating them. This CDR3 is built from 10 residues. CDR3 region: CASSLNEQFF. Here the CDR3 DNA reads TGTGCCAGCAGTTTAAATGAGCAGTTCTTC.

This clonotype turned up a few times. The chain couples TRBV5-1 to TRBJ1-6; the match to TRBD1 covers 7 bases. CDR3 length: 16 amino acids. Per the germline V gene, CDR1 is SGHRS and CDR2 is YFSETQ. The V segment lost 3 bases and the J segment 4 bases; nucleotides outside the gene matches: 7. The CDR3: CASSSGMGQYNSPLHF. CDR3 DNA: TGCGCCAGCAGCTCCGGGATGGGACAGTATAATTCACCCCTCCACTTT.

This clonotype occurred many times. The CDR3 DNA reads as TGTGCCAGCAGCCCCAAGCTGACAGTGTCATTCTATGGCTACACCTTC. As protein: CASSPKLTVSFYGYTF. V gene TRBV6-5 combines with J gene TRBJ1-2; the D gene is possibly TRBD1 (5 bases). Looked up from germline, CDR1 is MNHEY and CDR2 is SVGAGI. V was clipped by 6 bases and J by 4 bases, with 21 bases between them. The CDR3 sequence is 16 residues long.

This clonotype has more than one count but fewer than ten. The V call is TRBV7-2, the J call TRBJ2-7; tentatively, D is TRBD1 or TRBD2 (6 bases each). Per germline, CDR1 SGHTA and CDR2 FQGNSA. This CDR3 contains 16 residues. The V gene lost 5 bases and the J gene lost 0 bases, with 17 bases spanning the gap. In DNA, the CDR3 is TGTGCCAGCAGCCCGGTTCCGGGGGCCGTCTCCTACGAGCAGTACTTC. It codes for CASSPVPGAVSYEQYF.

The chain couples TRBV4-2 to TRBJ1-1; D unresolved. This CDR3 comprises 15 residues. The germline V and J ends were trimmed by 0 bases and 5 bases, with 13 bases remaining between them. Per germline, CDR1 LGHNA and CDR2 YNFKEQ. Written as DNA, the CDR3 is TGTGCCAGCAGCCAAGAGGAGCAAGGAGCGACTGAAGCTTTCTTT. Its protein product is CASSQEEQGATEAFF.

This chain uses TRBV6-2 or TRBV6-3 with TRBJ1-1, with D maybe TRBD1 (5 bases). The V end was cut by 0 bases, the J end by 1 base, with 6 bases between. In germline, CDR1 is MNHEY, CDR2 SVGEGT. CDR3 length equals 14 residues. For the CDR3, the DNA is TGTGCCAGCAGTTACTCTGGGGCGAACACTGAAGCTTTCTTT. It is translated as CASSYSGANTEAFF.

V usage is TRBV12-3 or TRBV12-4 and J usage is TRBJ2-7; D is ambiguous. The CDR3 length is 12 residues. Trimming took 4 bases from V and 0 from J, leaving 4 bases between them. The CDR3 reads CASSWSSYEQYF. The CDR3 DNA follows: TGTGCCAGCAGTTGGTCCTCCTACGAGCAGTACTTC.